Below are 5 T cell receptor beta chains sequenced from a single sample in a study of blood T cells in healthy people across ages. With a J-beta primer mix and a sample-barcoded 5' primer, a second PCR ran about 7 to 12 cycles. Each CDR3 protein gets one entry after TCRdb re-called the 5' RACE reads with MiXCR. The table has over 1.5 million distinct CDR3 sequences, roughly 52% seen once. Sequences were obtained from blood. These receptors were obtained from a woman between 40 and 50 years old in good health.

The chain carries TRBV7-2 and TRBJ2-5; 10 nucleotides align to TRBD2. Per the germline V gene, CDR1 is SGHTA and CDR2 is FQGNSA. The CDR3 sequence is 15 residues long. The V and J ends lost 3 bases and 5 bases, in that order; junction bases with no gene match: 6. The CDR3 sequence is CASSFTSGALETQYF. The CDR3 DNA sequence: TGTGCCAGCAGCTTTACTAGCGGGGCGCTGGAGACCCAGTACTTC.

This clonotype came up a few times. J is TRBJ2-5 and V is TRBV28; TRBD2 matches 8 bases. Trimming cost V 6 bases and J 5 bases; bases outside gene matches: 11. Germline V lookup: CDR1 MDHEN, CDR2 SYDVKM. This CDR3 is 15 amino acids long. DNA for the CDR3: TGTGCCAGCAGGCCGGGGGGGGCTGGACTCGAGACCCAGTACTTC. It is translated as CASRPGGAGLETQYF.

This chain connects TRBV29-1 to TRBJ2-7; 7 nucleotides agree with TRBD2. V dropped 7 bases and J dropped 7; count of bases not matched to a gene: 19. Germline lookup yields CDR1 SQVTM and CDR2 ANQGSEA. CDR3 length equals 15 residues. CDR3 protein: CSAGGTEPNYNEQYF. CDR3 DNA sequence: TGCAGCGCCGGGGGGACGGAGCCTAACTACAATGAGCAGTACTTC.

This chain connects TRBV20-1 to TRBJ2-5; D perhaps matches TRBD2 (6 bases). With 1 base removed from V and 1 base from J, the gap between germline ends came to 7 bases. The length of the CDR3 is 13 residues. Germline CDR1 and CDR2: DFQATT and SNEGSKA (reference sequence). The DNA for the CDR3 is TGCAGTGCTAGAGCAGCGGGCCAAGAGACCCAGTACTTC. It is translated as CSARAAGQETQYF.

This clonotype has more than one count but fewer than ten. This chain links TRBV14 with TRBJ2-6; D is unresolved. Germline-derived CDR1 and CDR2 are SGHDN and FVKESK. The CDR3 spans 16 residues. Trimming took 2 bases from V and 0 from J, leaving 8 bases between them. The CDR3: CASSQIGFSGANVLTF. In DNA, the CDR3 is TGTGCCAGCAGCCAAATTGGGTTCTCTGGGGCCAACGTCCTGACTTTC.